This T cell receptor beta chain was recorded in a study of cytomegalovirus exposure and HLA in healthy donors. Broader study findings: Per a prior analysis, the majority of TCR beta V segments were productive roughly 87% or roughly 30% of the time. Common viral pathogens seemed to be connected with several of the most significant clusters, according to a later analysis. Rarity held for most TCR sequences, but there were some public TCRs that occurred in many donors.

Primers for the PCR totalled 60 Vbeta and 13 Jbeta. Assay: immunoSEQ multiplex PCR; the TCRdb copy retains only in-frame clones and omits some. In the table there are roughly 89,000 clones, about 75% of which are singletons. Remarks on this clone: Its antigen is not known. An end of the junction does not agree with germline; a read error may underlie this.

The specimen was PBMCs. This receptor was identified in a man younger than 40 in good health and CMV-seropositive.

The CDR3 here is CASSLVEGADYEQYF. The CDR3 coding sequence is TGTGCTAGCAGCTTAGTCGAAGGGGCCGACTACGAGCAGTACTTC. The J gene is TRBJ2-7, the V gene TRBV7-7; a possible D gene is TRBD1 (5 bases). Looked up from germline, CDR1 is SSHAT and CDR2 is FNYEAQ (reference sequence). This CDR3 is built from 15 residues.